This TCR beta chain was sequenced during a study of T cell responses to AZD1222 COVID-19 vaccine. In germline, CDR1 is LNHDA, CDR2 SQIVND (reference sequence). Trimming cost V 5 bases and J 3 bases, with 11 bases left between them. CDR3 length: 13 residues. The assay was immunoSEQ multiplex PCR, and TCRdb's table has in-frame clones only and misses some. The data hold approximately 180,000 clones, with 85% to 95% observed a single time. The source was peripheral blood, collected on day 0 of AZD1222 vaccination. The chain links TRBV19 to TRBJ2-7; tentatively, D is TRBD2 (5 bases). The clonotype was recovered from an adult in good health. CDR3 residues: CASSGGGSYEQYF. DNA of the CDR3: TGTGCCAGTAGTGGCGGAGGTAGCTACGAGCAGTACTTC.